The 11 T cell receptor beta chains listed next were all sequenced from one sample in a study of blood T cell repertoires in COVID-19. Clones were read by immunoSEQ multiplex PCR, and TCRdb kept only the in-frame ones, dropping some. Of under 250,000 clones listed, approximately 80% are singletons. The sequencing input was PBMCs or T cells enriched from blood (not recorded which). The origin of the receptors is a man younger than 45 with acute COVID-19.

This clone was observed a handful of times. The V call is TRBV5-1, the J call TRBJ1-1; TRBD1 matches 9 bases. Germline V CDR1 and CDR2: SGHRS, YFSETQ. CDR3 size: 15 residues. Trimming cost V 5 bases and J 3 bases; bases outside gene matches: 8. CDR3 in amino acids: CASSRGQGSDTEAFF. The DNA for the CDR3 is TGCGCCAGCAGTAGGGGACAGGGCTCTGACACTGAAGCTTTCTTT.

The chain combines TRBV9 with TRBJ2-1, with D possibly matching TRBD2 (6 bases). Trimming cost V 1 base and J 4 bases, with 12 bases left between them. Germline V gene sequence: CDR1 SGDLS, CDR2 YYNGEE. This CDR3 is 15 amino acids long. In DNA form, the CDR3 reads TGTGCCAGCAGCGTACATTTGGGAGGTTACAATGAGCAGTTCTTC. Protein sequence: CASSVHLGGYNEQFF.

This clone was seen more than once but under ten times. The rearrangement joins TRBV3-1 (or the pseudogene TRBV3-2) to TRBJ1-3, with a tentative D call TRBD1 (5 bases). The germline V gene encodes CDR1 LGHDT and CDR2 YNNKEL (reference sequence). V was shortened by 4 bases and J by 2 bases, with 9 bases between the two germline ends. CDR3 length: 14 amino acids. The CDR3 loop reads CASSRTNPGNTIYF. The CDR3 DNA reads TGTGCCAGCAGCCGGACAAACCCTGGAAACACCATATATTTT.

V usage is TRBV19 and J usage is TRBJ1-6; 12 bases fit TRBD1. Losses at the gene ends were 6 bases for V and 9 bases for J; bases not matched to a gene: 3. CDR3 length: 14 residues. Germline assignment: CDR1 LNHDA and CDR2 SQIVND (reference sequence). CDR3 loop: CASRWDRGPSPLHF. CDR3 nucleotides: TGTGCCAGTAGGTGGGACAGGGGGCCTTCACCCCTCCACTTT.

CDR3 bases: TGTGCCAGCAGGACAGATAATGAAAAACTGTTTTTT. This gives the protein CASRTDNEKLFF. The V gene is TRBV25-1, the J gene TRBJ1-4, with D possibly TRBD1 on 5 matching bases. The V gene lost 6 bases and the J gene lost 4 bases, with 6 bases spanning the gap. Per the germline V gene, CDR1 is MGHDK and CDR2 is SYGVNS. This CDR3 spans 12 amino acids. Full variable domain (remainder filled in from reference TRBV25-1 and TRBJ1-4): EADIYQTPRYLVIGTGKKITLECSQTMGHDKMYWYQQDPGMELHLIHYSYGVNSTEKGDLSSESTVSRIRTEHFPLTLESARPSHTSQYLCASRTDNEKLFFGSGTQLSVL.

The chain couples TRBV7-2 to TRBJ2-1; 13 bases are shared with TRBD2. V shed 2 bases and J 6 bases; nucleotides not matched to a gene: 4. The CDR3 is 16 amino acids. The germline V gene encodes CDR1 SGHTA and CDR2 FQGNSA. The CDR3, as DNA: TGTGCCAGCAGCTTACTTGGGACTAGCGGGGCCAATGAGCAGTTCTTC. It is translated as CASSLLGTSGANEQFF.

The rearrangement links TRBV18 to TRBJ2-7; 7 bases match TRBD1. The CDR3 loop spans 14 amino acids. J was trimmed by 3 bases and V by 2 bases; bases with no gene match: 4. CDR1 KGHSH and CDR2 LQKENI come from the germline V gene. The CDR3 coding sequence is TGTGCCAGCTCACCAAACAGGGGTGGCTACGAGCAGTACTTC. Protein product: CASSPNRGGYEQYF.

This chain links TRBV10-3 with TRBJ2-2; 7 bases map to TRBD2. V shed 1 base, J shed 0 bases, and the junction held 8 bases outside the gene matches. Germline CDR1 reads ENHRY; CDR2 reads SYGVKD. This CDR3 has 18 residues. CDR3 DNA sequence: TGTGCCATCAGTGAGTTGGGAACGGGGGGAACGAACACCGGGGAGCTGTTTTTT. This codes for CAISELGTGGTNTGELFF.

The rearrangement uses TRBV20-1 and TRBJ1-4; TRBD1 matches 9 bases. Losses at the gene ends were 3 bases for V and 8 bases for J; bases not matched to a gene: 7. Germline loops: CDR1 DFQATT, CDR2 SNEGSKA (reference sequence). This CDR3 has 14 amino acids. CDR3 in DNA: TGCAGTGCTAGTCACCCGGGACAGGGAGAAAAACTGTTTTTT. It yields the protein CSASHPGQGEKLFF.

The CDR3 DNA is TGTGCCAGCAGCCAACATCAGGGGGAGGGAAACACCATATATTTT. This encodes CASSQHQGEGNTIYF. The chain joins TRBV4-2 to TRBJ1-3; 7 bases agree with TRBD1. Germline lookup yields CDR1 LGHNA and CDR2 YNFKEQ. J gave up 4 bases and V 2 bases, and 5 bases lay outside the gene matches. The CDR3 has 15 residues.

The chain uses TRBV15 and TRBJ1-2; D gene unclear. Germline CDR1 and CDR2: LNHNV and YYDKDF (reference sequence). V gave up 0 bases and J gave up 5 bases, with 10 bases separating them. The CDR3 runs 14 residues. The CDR3 loop reads CATSRDCTGYGYTF. CDR3 nucleotide sequence: TGTGCCACCAGCAGAGATTGTACGGGATATGGCTACACCTTC.